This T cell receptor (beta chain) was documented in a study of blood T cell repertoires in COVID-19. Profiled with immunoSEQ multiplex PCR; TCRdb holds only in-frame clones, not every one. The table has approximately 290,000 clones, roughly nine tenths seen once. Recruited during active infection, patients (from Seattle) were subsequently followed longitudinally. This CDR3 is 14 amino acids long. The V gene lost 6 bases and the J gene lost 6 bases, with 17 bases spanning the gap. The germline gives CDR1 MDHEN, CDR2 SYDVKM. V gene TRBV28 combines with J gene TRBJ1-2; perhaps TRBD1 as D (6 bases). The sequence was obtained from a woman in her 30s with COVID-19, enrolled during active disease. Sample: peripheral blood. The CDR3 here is CASSPAGARNGYTF. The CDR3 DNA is TGTGCCAGCAGCCCTGCGGGGGCGCGAAATGGCTACACCTTC.